This TCR beta chain appears in the sequencing data of a study of OX40 agonist ivuxolimab in advanced cancers. The germline V gene has CDR1 MNHNS and CDR2 SASEGT. V lost 1 base to trimming and J lost 2 bases; unmatched junction nucleotides: 4. The CDR3 runs to 15 residues. Only in-frame clones appear in the TCRdb table, and some are missing; sequencing was by immunoSEQ multiplex PCR. Altogether approximately 40,000 clones are present, 88% being singletons, with the ten largest covering 9.5% to 15%. The source of this sequence is an adult with an advanced solid tumor such as melanoma, head and neck, liver or kidney cancer. The material sequenced was CD4+ or CD8+ T cells sorted from blood, taken in a trial of the OX40 agonist ivuxolimab. The chain combines TRBV6-1 with TRBJ2-7; 8 bases align to TRBD2. DNA of the CDR3: TGTGCCAGCAGTGAAGGGCTAGCGGGCCCCTACGAGCAGTACTTC. Its protein product is CASSEGLAGPYEQYF.